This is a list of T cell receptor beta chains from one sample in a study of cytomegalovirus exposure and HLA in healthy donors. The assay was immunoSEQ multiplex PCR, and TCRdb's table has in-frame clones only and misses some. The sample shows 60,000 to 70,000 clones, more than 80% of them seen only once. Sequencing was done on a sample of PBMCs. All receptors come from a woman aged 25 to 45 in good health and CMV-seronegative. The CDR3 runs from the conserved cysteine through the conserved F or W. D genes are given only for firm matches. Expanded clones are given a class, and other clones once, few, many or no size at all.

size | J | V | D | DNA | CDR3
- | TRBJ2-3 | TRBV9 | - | TGTGCCAGCAGCGCACAGGGTTTAAGGAGCACAGATACGCAGTATTTT | CASSAQGLRSTDTQYF
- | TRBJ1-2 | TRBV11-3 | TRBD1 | TGTGCCAGCAGCTTAGGAGGACGACAGGGGAATTATGGCTACACCTTC | CASSLGGRQGNYGYTF
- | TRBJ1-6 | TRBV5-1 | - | TGCGCCAGCAGCTTAGCGGCAGCTTATAATTCACCCCTCCACTTT | CASSLAAAYNSPLHF
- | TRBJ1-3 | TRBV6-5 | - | TGTGCCAGCCGATCGGGGGGAAACACCATATATTTT | CASRSGGNTIYF
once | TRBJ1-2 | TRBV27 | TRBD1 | TGTGCCAGCAGTTTTTCTGGACAGGCGAGATATGGCTACACCTTC | CASSFSGQARYGYTF
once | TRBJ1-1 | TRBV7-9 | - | TGTGCCAGCAGCTTAGGGGGAGGGACCACTGAAGCTTTCTTT | CASSLGGGTTEAFF
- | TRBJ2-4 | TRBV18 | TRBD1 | TGTGCCAGCTCATCTCTAGGACAGGGAATCGGCAAAAACATTCAGTACTTC | CASSSLGQGIGKNIQYF
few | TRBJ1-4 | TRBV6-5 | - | TGTGCCAGCAGTTACGCCGGGGAACCTAATGAAAAACTGTTTTTT | CASSYAGEPNEKLFF
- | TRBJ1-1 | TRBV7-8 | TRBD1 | TGTGCCAGCAGCTGGGACAGGGGTACTGAAGCTTTCTTT | CASSWDRGTEAFF
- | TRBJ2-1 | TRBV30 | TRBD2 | TGTGCCTGGAGTGTGCCAGCGGGGAGGGTTGGTGAGCAGTTCTTC | CAWSVPAGRVGEQFF
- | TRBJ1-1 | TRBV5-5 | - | TGTGCCAGCAGCTCTTGGGACTTAGGGAACACTGAAGCTTTCTTT | CASSSWDLGNTEAFF
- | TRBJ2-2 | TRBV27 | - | TGTGCCAGCAGTACCTACGAGGGGAGGACCGGGGAGCTGTTTTTT | CASSTYEGRTGELFF
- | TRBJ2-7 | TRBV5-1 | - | TGCGCCAGCAGCCGGCAGACAGGCGCCTACGAGCAGTACTTC | CASSRQTGAYEQYF
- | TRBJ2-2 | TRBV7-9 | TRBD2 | TGTTCCAGCAGCTTAGGCGCGGGGGGGAACACCGGGGAGCTGTTTTTT | CSSSLGAGGNTGELFF
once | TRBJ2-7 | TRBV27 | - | TGTGCCAGCAGCTCCCAGGAAAGCTCCTACGAGCAGTACTTC | CASSSQESSYEQYF
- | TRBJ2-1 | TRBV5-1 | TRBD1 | TGCGCCAGCAGCGAGGGCGACAGGGTCAATGAGCAGTTCTTC | CASSEGDRVNEQFF
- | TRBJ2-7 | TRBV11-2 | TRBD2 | TGTGCCAGCAGCCAAGCGGGGGGACGTGCTAACGAGCAGTACTTC | CASSQAGGRANEQYF
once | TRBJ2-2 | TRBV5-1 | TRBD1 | TGCGCCAGCAGCTACCCGACAGACAGGGGAAACACCGGGGAGCTGTTTTTT | CASSYPTDRGNTGELFF
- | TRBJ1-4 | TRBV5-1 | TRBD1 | TGCGCCAGCAGCTTGGAGGCAGGGGGAGGTGAAAAACTGTTTTTT | CASSLEAGGGEKLFF
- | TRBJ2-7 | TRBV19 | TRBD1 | TGTGCCAGTACCCGCCGACGAGGGGACAGGGAGTCCTACGAGCAGTACTTC | CASTRRRGDRESYEQYF
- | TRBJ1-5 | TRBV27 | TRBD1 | TGTGCCAGCAGTTCTCGGGACAGGGTTCAGCCCCAGCATTTT | CASSSRDRVQPQHF
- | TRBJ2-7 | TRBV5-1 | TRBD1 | TGCGCCAGCAGCATAGACAGGGGCGAGCAGTACTTC | CASSIDRGEQYF
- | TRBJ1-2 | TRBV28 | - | TGTGCCAGCAGTTTACCCCAGGGTGGGGGCTACACCTTC | CASSLPQGGGYTF
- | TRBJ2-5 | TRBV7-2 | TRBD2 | TGTGCCAGCAGGACGGGGGGGTCTGGGACCCAGTACTTC | CASRTGGSGTQYF
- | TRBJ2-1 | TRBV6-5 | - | TGTGCCAGCAGTTACTCTTCGGACAATGAGCAGTTCTTC | CASSYSSDNEQFF
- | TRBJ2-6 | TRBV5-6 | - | TGTGCCAGCAGCCCTCCGGGACAAACGCTAGCAGGGGCCAACGTCCTGACTTTC | CASSPPGQTLAGANVLTF
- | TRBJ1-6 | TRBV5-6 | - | TGTGCCAGCAGCTTTGGTCCGGGAAACTCCTATAATTCACCCCTCCACTTT | CASSFGPGNSYNSPLHF
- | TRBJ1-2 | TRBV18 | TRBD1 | TGTGCCAGCTCACCGGAGGGACAGGGGCGATTATATGGCTACACCTTC | CASSPEGQGRLYGYTF
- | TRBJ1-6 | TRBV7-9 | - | TGTGCCAGCAGCCCCCTACAGGGATCGTTGTCACCCCTCCACTTT | CASSPLQGSLSPLHF
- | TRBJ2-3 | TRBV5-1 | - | TGCGCCAGCAGTGCGATTTCAGATACGCAGTATTTT | CASSAISDTQYF
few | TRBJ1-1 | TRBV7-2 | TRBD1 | TGTGCCAGCAGCTGGATGACAGGGGAAGGAGCTGAAGCTTTCTTT | CASSWMTGEGAEAFF
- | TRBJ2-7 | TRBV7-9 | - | TGTGCCAGCAGCCCCCGCTCCGAACAGGGTAATGTGTACGAGCAGTACTTC | CASSPRSEQGNVYEQYF
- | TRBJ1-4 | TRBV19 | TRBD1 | TGTGCCAGTAGTGCCCGGACAGGGGCTAATGAAAAACTGTTTTTT | CASSARTGANEKLFF
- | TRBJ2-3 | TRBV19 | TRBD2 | TGTGCCAGTAGTAGGCAGGCGGGGGAAGCAGATACGCAGTATTTT | CASSRQAGEADTQYF
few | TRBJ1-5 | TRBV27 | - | TGTGCCAGCAGAAAGCACTTCGATGAGCCCCAGCATTTT | CASRKHFDEPQHF
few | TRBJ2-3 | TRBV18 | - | TGTGCCAGCTCACAGGGGGTGAGGGATACGCAGTATTTT | CASSQGVRDTQYF
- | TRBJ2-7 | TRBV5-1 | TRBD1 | TGCGCCAGCAGCTTGGGGTTGACAGGGAACTACGAGCAGTACTTC | CASSLGLTGNYEQYF
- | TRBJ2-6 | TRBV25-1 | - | TGTGCCAGCAGTGCAGGGGCTGGGGCCAACGTCCTGACTTTC | CASSAGAGANVLTF
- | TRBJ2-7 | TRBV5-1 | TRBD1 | TGCGCCAGCAACCGGGACAGGGGCTCCTACGAGCAGTACTTC | CASNRDRGSYEQYF
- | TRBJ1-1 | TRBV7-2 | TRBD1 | TGTGCCAGCAGGGGACAGGGAATAAACACTGAAGCTTTCTTT | CASRGQGINTEAFF
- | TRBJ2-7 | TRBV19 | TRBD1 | TGTGCCAGTAGTGTCGGGACAGGGTGGACCTACGAGCAGTACTTC | CASSVGTGWTYEQYF